The rows below give T cell receptor beta chains drawn from one sample of a study of T cell responses to AZD1222 COVID-19 vaccine. TCRdb's copy holds only in-frame clones and misses some; the assay was immunoSEQ multiplex PCR. In the table there are some 100,000 clones, roughly 87% of which are singletons. This specimen consisted of peripheral blood, obtained on day 0 of AZD1222 vaccination. These receptors all stem from an adult in good health. Both conserved end residues are part of each CDR3. The order of the fields is CDR3 protein, V gene.

CDR3: CSVSRGGNTEAFF
V: TRBV29-1

CDR3: CASSPESGTSGWNSPLHF
V: TRBV18

CDR3: CASNTGRDTGELFF
V: TRBV19

CDR3: CASKTQFNEKLFF
V: TRBV2

CDR3: CASSEINRPGYGYTF
V: TRBV6-1

CDR3: CASKFRGLANYGYTF
V: TRBV19

CDR3: CASSVVGQDPGEQYF
V: TRBV9

CDR3: CASSLVHSQIQPQHF
V: TRBV7-8

CDR3: CASSILAGGGDEDTQYF
V: TRBV19

CDR3: CASSPTGFGQYF
V: TRBV27

CDR3: CASSYSGTGDLETQYF
V: TRBV7-8

CDR3: CASSTRTEQPQHF
V: TRBV19

CDR3: CASSLAPDSDNSPLHF
V: TRBV7-9

CDR3: CASTEGGREQYF
V: TRBV28

CDR3: CASSQGRTSGSSAYEQYF
V: TRBV4-1

CDR3: CASTILTGELFF
V: TRBV6-6

CDR3: CSASYGGAPEKLFF
V: TRBV20-1